This is a list of T cell receptor beta chains from one sample in a study of type 1 regulatory T cells. A single record per CDR3 protein comes from TCRdb applying MiXCR to the reads. The table includes about 97,000 distinct CDR3 sequences, 25% to 40% detected once. The sequenced material came from CD4+ T cells, either the whole sample or a sorted fraction (not recorded which). Source of these receptors: a human donor in good health. Each CDR3 is given with its conserved first and last residue.

V	J	CDR3
TRBV6-1	TRBJ2-1	CASGSTRAGSCDEQFF
TRBV5-1	TRBJ1-2	CASSLVYRDDYGYTF
TRBV20-1	TRBJ1-5	CSAREGGNQPQHF
TRBV13	TRBJ2-3	CASRASTYADTQYF
TRBV11-2	TRBJ2-7	CASSLDPAGGAEQYF
TRBV29-1	TRBJ2-3	CSVDRGIDTQYF
TRBV20-1	TRBJ2-1	CSAKTSGSEQFF
TRBV10-3	TRBJ2-1	CVISETREGGNEQFF
TRBV6-2/TRBV6-3	TRBJ2-5	CASSSPWTGQETQYF
TRBV7-9	TRBJ1-1	CASSLSTLGRLNTEAFF
TRBV21-1	TRBJ2-7	CASSKAGTGQPNNYEQYF
TRBV6-2/TRBV6-3	TRBJ2-2	CASSTQGGTGELFF
TRBV20-1	TRBJ2-1	CSARSWTSGRNHEQFF
TRBV5-4	TRBJ2-7	CASSPAVIAGVWGEQYF
TRBV6-2/TRBV6-3	TRBJ1-1	CASLSVDRGQGPHNTEAFF
TRBV7-8	TRBJ1-1	CASSVQSPGQGSEAFF
TRBV5-4	TRBJ2-1	CASTPWTSTYNEQFF
TRBV20-1	TRBJ2-7	CSARSEANGEQYF
TRBV20-1	TRBJ1-2	CSARPETPLYGYTF
TRBV4-1	TRBJ2-3	CASSQDRLDTQYF
TRBV5-1	TRBJ1-1	CASRRDSGRLVTEAFF
TRBV5-1	TRBJ2-7	CASNSGLAGPYEQYF
TRBV10-3	TRBJ2-5	CAVSEGPSGRETQYF
TRBV5-1	TRBJ2-1	CASAGRVGLNEWQFF
TRBV7-7	TRBJ2-1	CASSLELAGYNEQFF
TRBV7-8	.	CASSRPSGGVSTDTQHF
TRBV27	TRBJ2-1	CASSLIGQGYNEQFF
TRBV7-3	TRBJ2-7	CASSSGFGSEQYF
TRBV30	TRBJ2-7	CAWSVGAEQYF
TRBV6-2/TRBV6-3	TRBJ2-7	CASSYRREAEQYF
TRBV7-3	TRBJ2-3	CASSLLGSDTQYF
TRBV25-1	TRBJ2-7	CASSELLSSYEQYF
TRBV5-1	TRBJ1-3	CASSLDRSGNTIYF
TRBV7-6	TRBJ2-1	CASSLFFRLAGHLSYNEQFF
TRBV29-1	TRBJ2-1	CSGGDNEQFF
TRBV5-8	TRBJ2-2	CASSPRLVSGELFF
TRBV25-1	TRBJ2-7	CASSDGTSTYEQYF
TRBV7-2	TRBJ2-3	CASSFAYTDTQYF
TRBV7-2	TRBJ2-4	CASSFSHGTCGRGIQYF